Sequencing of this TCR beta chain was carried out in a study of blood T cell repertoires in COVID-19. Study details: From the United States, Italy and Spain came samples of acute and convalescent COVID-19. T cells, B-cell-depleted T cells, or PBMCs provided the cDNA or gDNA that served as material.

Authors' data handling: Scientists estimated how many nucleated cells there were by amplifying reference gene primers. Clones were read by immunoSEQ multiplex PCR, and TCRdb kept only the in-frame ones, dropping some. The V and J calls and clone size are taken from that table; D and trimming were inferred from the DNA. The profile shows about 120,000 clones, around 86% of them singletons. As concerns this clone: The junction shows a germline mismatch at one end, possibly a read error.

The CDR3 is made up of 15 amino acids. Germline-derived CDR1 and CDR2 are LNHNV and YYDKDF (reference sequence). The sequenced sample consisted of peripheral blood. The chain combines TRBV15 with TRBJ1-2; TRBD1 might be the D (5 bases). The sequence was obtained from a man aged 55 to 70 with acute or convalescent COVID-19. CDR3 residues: CAASRDRLGLGGYTF. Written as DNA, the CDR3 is TGTGCCGCCAGCAGAGATCGCTTGGGGCTGGGAGGCTACACCTTC.